This T cell receptor beta chain was documented in a study of cytomegalovirus exposure and HLA in healthy donors. For the study at large: Assignment to the Caucasian-associated ancestry cluster applied to around four fifths of the approximately 420 genotyped donors.

This clone has a handful of counts. PCR amplification relied on 60 Vbeta primers (plus 13 Jbeta primers). Repertoires were generated with immunoSEQ multiplex PCR, while TCRdb's copy carries only in-frame clones and drops some. Here the sample spans about 130,000 clones, about 80% being singletons. The CDR3 consists of 15 residues. Trimming cost V 0 bases and J 0 bases, with 9 bases left between them. CDR1 and CDR2 from the germline V gene are SEHNR and FQNEAQ (reference sequence). Sequencing was done on a sample of PBMCs. The sequence derives from a man under 40 in good health and CMV-seronegative. The gene calls are TRBV7-9 and TRBJ2-7, with D maybe TRBD2 (6 bases). CDR3 loop: CASSLAHGGSYEQYF. CDR3 nucleotide sequence: TGTGCCAGCAGCTTAGCCCACGGGGGCTCCTACGAGCAGTACTTC.